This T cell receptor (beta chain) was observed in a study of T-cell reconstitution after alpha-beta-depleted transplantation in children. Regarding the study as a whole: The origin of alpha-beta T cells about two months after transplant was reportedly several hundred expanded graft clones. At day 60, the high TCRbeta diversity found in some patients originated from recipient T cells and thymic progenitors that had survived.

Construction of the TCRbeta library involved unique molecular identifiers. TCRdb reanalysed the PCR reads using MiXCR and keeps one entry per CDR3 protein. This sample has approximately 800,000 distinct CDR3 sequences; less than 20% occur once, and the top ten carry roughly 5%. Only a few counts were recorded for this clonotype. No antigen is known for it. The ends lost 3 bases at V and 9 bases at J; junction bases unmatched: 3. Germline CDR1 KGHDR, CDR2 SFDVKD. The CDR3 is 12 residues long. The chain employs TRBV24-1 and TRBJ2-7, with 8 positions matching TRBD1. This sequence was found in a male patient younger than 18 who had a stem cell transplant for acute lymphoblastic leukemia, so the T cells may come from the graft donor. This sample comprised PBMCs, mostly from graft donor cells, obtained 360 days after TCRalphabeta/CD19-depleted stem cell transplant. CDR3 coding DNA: TGTGCCACCAGTGATCTCAGGGGGCCGCAGTACTTC. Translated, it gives CATSDLRGPQYF.